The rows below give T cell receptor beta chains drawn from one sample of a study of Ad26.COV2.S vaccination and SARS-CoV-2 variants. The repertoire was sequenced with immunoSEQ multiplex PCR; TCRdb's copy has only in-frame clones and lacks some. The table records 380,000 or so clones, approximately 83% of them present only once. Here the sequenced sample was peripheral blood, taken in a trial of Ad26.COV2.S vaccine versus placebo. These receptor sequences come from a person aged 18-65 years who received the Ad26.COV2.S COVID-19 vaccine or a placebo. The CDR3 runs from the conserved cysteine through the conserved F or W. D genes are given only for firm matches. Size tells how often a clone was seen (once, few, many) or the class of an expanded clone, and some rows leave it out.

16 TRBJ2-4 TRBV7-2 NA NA TGTGCCAGCAGCCCCGGACTCATAAACGCCAAAAACATTCAGTACTTC CASSPGLINAKNIQYF
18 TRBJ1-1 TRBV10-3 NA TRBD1 TGTGCCATCAGTGAGGCAAGGGGATCGGGACAGGGGACCAGGAGGGCTTTCTTT CAISEARGSGQGTRRAFF
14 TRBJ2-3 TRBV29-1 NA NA TGCAGCGTTGCGGGGGTTTCTAGCACAGATACGCAGTATTTT CSVAGVSSTDTQYF
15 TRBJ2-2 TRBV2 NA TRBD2 TGTGCCAGCAGGGGACTAGCGGGTAGGACCGGGGAGCTGTTTTTT CASRGLAGRTGELFF
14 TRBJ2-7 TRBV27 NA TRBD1 TGTGCCAGCAGTTTCGCCGGGACAGTATACGAGCAGTACTTC CASSFAGTVYEQYF
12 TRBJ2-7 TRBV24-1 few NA TGTGCCACCAGTCGTGGAGAGGGGGAGCAGTACTTC CATSRGEGEQYF
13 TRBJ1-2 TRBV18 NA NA TGTGCCAGCTCTCCTGACAGAAAATATGGCTACACCTTC CASSPDRKYGYTF
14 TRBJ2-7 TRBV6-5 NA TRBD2 TGTGCCAGCAACCCTAGCGGGGCCTATTACGAGCAGTACTTC CASNPSGAYYEQYF
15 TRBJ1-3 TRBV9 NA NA TGTGCCAGCAGCGTAGACCCGACAGGCGGAAACACCATATATTTT CASSVDPTGGNTIYF
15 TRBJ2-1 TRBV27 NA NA TGTGCCAGCAGTTTACGGACTCCAAGCTACAATGAGCAGTTCTTC CASSLRTPSYNEQFF
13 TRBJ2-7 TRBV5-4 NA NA TGTGCCAGCAGCTCGCTGACAAGCTACGAGCAGTACTTC CASSSLTSYEQYF
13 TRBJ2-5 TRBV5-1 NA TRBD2 TGCGCCAGCAGCTTTACTAGCGAAGAGACCCAGTACTTC CASSFTSEETQYF
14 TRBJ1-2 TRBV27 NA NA TGTGCCAGCAGTTTACGTAACCCGGGATATGGCTACACCTTC CASSLRNPGYGYTF
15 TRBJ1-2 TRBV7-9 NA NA TGTGCCAGCAGCCCAGACATCCTTGCTGGGTATGGCTACACCTTC CASSPDILAGYGYTF
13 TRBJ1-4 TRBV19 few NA TGTGCCAGTCAGGGTACAACTAATGAAAAACTGTTTTTT CASQGTTNEKLFF
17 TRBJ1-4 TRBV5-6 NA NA TGTGCCAGCAGCCCCGCTTCAACAGGGTTAACTAATGAAAAACTGTTTTTT CASSPASTGLTNEKLFF
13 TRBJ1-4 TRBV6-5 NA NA TGTGCTACCCGTCCAGGGGATAGAGAAAAACTGTTTTTT CATRPGDREKLFF
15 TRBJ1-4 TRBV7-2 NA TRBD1 TGTGCCAGCAGCCTACAGACAGGGCGAAATGAAAAACTGTTTTTT CASSLQTGRNEKLFF
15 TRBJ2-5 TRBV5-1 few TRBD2 TGCGCCAGCAGCTTGGCGGGGACTAGCGAAGAGACCCAGTACTTC CASSLAGTSEETQYF
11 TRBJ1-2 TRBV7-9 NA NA TGTGCCAGCAGCTTGATTTATGGCTACACCTTC CASSLIYGYTF
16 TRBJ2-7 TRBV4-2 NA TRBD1 TGTGCCAGCAGCCAAGAATACGGGACAGTCTCCTACGAGCAGTACTTC CASSQEYGTVSYEQYF
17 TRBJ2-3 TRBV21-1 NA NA TGTGCCAGCAGCCCAAAGACTGTACAGGTGGCCAGAGATACGCAGTATTTT CASSPKTVQVARDTQYF
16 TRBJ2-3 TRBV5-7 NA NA TGTGCCAGCAGCCGAGGACAGATTACCCGCACAGATACGCAGTATTTT CASSRGQITRTDTQYF
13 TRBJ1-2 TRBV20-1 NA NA TGCAGTGCTAGTGTAACGGTTGCTGGTGGCTACACCTTC CSASVTVAGGYTF
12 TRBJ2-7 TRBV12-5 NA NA TGTGCTAGTGGTTTGGTTCTAGACGAGCAGTACTTC CASGLVLDEQYF
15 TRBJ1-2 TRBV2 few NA TGTGCCAGCATTCGGGACCCATTGGGGAGCTATGGCTACACCTTC CASIRDPLGSYGYTF
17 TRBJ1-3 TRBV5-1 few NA TGCGCCAGCAGCCCGCGATCCGGGCGAAGCTCTGGAAACACCATATATTTT CASSPRSGRSSGNTIYF
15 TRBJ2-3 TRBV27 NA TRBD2 TGTGCCAGCAGTTTTCTAGCGGGAGAGCAAGATACGCAGTATTTT CASSFLAGEQDTQYF
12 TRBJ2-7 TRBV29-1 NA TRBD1 TGCAGCTTTATAAGGGGGCCCTACGAGCAGTACTTC CSFIRGPYEQYF
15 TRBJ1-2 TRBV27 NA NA TGTGCCAGCAGTTTAGGGGCAGGGACACACTATGGCTACACCTTC CASSLGAGTHYGYTF
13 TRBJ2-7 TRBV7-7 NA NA TGTGCCAGCAGCTGGGGACGGGACTACGAGCAGTACTTC CASSWGRDYEQYF
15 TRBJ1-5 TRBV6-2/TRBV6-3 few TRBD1 TGTGCCAGCAGTGCGGACAGGGGCAACAATCAGCCCCAGCATTTT CASSADRGNNQPQHF
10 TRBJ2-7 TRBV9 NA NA TGTGCCAGCAGCTCCCACGGGCAGTACTTC CASSSHGQYF
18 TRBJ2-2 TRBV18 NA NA TGTGCCAGCTCACCGACGCGCCCCGGGCCTAAGAACACCGGGGAGCTGTTTTTT CASSPTRPGPKNTGELFF
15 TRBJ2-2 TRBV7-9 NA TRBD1 TGTGCCAGCAGCCCCTGGACAGGTCCCACCGGGGAGCTGTTTTTT CASSPWTGPTGELFF
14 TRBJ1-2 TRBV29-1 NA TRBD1 TGCAGCGTCCCCCCTGGACAGGGACACTATGGCTACACCTTC CSVPPGQGHYGYTF
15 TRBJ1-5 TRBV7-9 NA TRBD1 TGTGCCAGCAGCGCAGGACAGGGGAATAGAGAGCCCCAGCATTTT CASSAGQGNREPQHF
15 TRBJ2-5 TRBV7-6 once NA TGTGCCAGCAGCCGATCGAGAACGTACCAAGAGACCCAGTACTTC CASSRSRTYQETQYF
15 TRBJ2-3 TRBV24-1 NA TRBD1 TGTGCCACCAGCCCGGGACAGGGGCCCACAGATACGCAGTATTTT CATSPGQGPTDTQYF
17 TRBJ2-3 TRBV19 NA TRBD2 TGTGCCAGTAGCCATAACTTTGGACTAGCGGGAGAAGATACGCAGTATTTT CASSHNFGLAGEDTQYF
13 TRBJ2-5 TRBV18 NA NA TGTGCCAGCTCGTCACGTGGTACGGAGACCCAGTACTTC CASSSRGTETQYF
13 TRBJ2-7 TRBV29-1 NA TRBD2 TGCAGCGTTGGGGAGGGGCACCCCTACGAGCAGTACTTC CSVGEGHPYEQYF
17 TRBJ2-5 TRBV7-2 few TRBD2 TGTGCCAGCAGCTTCCTTGGCGGGAGGGGGTGGAAAGAGACCCAGTACTTC CASSFLGGRGWKETQYF
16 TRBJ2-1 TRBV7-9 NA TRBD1 TGTGCCAGCACCCGCGGGACAGGTTGGGGAAGGAATGAGCAGTTCTTC CASTRGTGWGRNEQFF
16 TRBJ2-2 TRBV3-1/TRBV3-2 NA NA TGTGCCAGCAGCCAGTTCCGCGCGCCGAACACCGGGGAGCTGTTTTTT CASSQFRAPNTGELFF
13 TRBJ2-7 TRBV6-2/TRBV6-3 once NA TGTGCCAGCAGCAATGGGGTCCTCTACGAGCAGTACTTC CASSNGVLYEQYF
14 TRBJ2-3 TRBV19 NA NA TGTGCCAGTAGTACCGCGTGGAGCACAGATACGCAGTATTTT CASSTAWSTDTQYF
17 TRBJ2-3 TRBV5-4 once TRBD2 TGTGCCAGCAGTTTAAGGACTAGCGGGAGTGGGACAGATACGCAGTATTTT CASSLRTSGSGTDTQYF
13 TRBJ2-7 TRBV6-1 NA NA TGTGCCAGCAGTGACCCAGGGATCCACGAGCAGTACTTC CASSDPGIHEQYF
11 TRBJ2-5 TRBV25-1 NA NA TGTGCCAGCAGAGAAGAAGAGACCCAGTACTTC CASREEETQYF
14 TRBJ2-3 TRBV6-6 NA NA TGTGCCAGCAGTTACGGACAGAACCCTCGTACGCAGTATTTT CASSYGQNPRTQYF
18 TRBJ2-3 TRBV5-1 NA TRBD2 TGCGCCAGCAGCTTGGATCAGGGACTAGCGGGAGTGCGAGATACGCAGTATTTT CASSLDQGLAGVRDTQYF
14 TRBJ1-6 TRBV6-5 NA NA TGTGCCAGCAGTTACGAGCGCGGGAATTCACCCCTCCACTTT CASSYERGNSPLHF
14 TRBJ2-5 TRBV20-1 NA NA TGCAGTGCTAGTATTCTAGGGAGCCGGGAGACCCAGTACTTC CSASILGSRETQYF
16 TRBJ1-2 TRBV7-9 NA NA TGTGCCAGCAGCCACCACGGGGGGAATACTCGCTATGGCTACACCTTC CASSHHGGNTRYGYTF
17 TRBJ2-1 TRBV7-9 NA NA TGTGCCAGCAGCTCCCCCCCTATCGGGCCCCACCCCAATGAGCAGTTCTTC CASSSPPIGPHPNEQFF
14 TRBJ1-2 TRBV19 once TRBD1 TGTGCCAGTAGTGCCAGTAGGGGGCGGCTCGGCTACACCTTC CASSASRGRLGYTF
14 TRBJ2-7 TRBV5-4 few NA TGTGCCAGCAGCTTGAAGGGGCGGAGGGACGAGCAGTACTTC CASSLKGRRDEQYF